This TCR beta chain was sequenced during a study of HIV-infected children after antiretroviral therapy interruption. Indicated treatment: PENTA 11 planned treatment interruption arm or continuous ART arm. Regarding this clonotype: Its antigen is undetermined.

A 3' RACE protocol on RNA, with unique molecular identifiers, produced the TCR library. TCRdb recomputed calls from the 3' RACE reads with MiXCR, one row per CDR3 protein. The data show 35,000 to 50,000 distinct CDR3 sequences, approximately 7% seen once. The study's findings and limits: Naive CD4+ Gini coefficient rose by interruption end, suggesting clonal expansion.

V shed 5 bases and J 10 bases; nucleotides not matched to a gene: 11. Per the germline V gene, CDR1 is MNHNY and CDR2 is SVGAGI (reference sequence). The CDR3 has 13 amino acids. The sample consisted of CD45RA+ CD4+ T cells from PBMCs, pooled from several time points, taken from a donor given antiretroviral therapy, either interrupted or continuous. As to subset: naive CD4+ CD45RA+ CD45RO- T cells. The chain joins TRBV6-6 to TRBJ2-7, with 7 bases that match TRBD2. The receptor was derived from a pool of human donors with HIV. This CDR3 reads CASSDDGGVEQYF. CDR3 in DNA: TGTGCCAGCAGTGATGATGGGGGGGTTGAACAGTACTTC.